Shown below are 32 T cell receptor beta chains from a single sample sequenced in a study of blood T cell repertoires in COVID-19. Clones were read by immunoSEQ multiplex PCR, and TCRdb kept only the in-frame ones, dropping some. The data contain approximately 170,000 clones, just under 85% of them singletons. Sequencing was carried out using peripheral blood. The receptors derive from a woman older than 75 with COVID-19, enrolled during active disease.

V is TRBV2 and J is TRBJ1-2; D might be TRBD1 (6 bases). Germline lookup yields CDR1 SNHLY and CDR2 FYNNEI. Trimming pared 6 bases from V and 7 bases from J, leaving 12 bases between. The CDR3 contains 12 residues. CDR3 amino acids: CASRGDNFGYTF. In DNA, the CDR3 is TGTGCCAGCAGGGGGGACAATTTTGGCTACACCTTC.

The V call is TRBV9, the J call TRBJ2-7, with 11 bases identical to TRBD1. This CDR3 is 15 amino acids long. With V trimmed by 3 bases and J by 1 base, 3 bases remained unmatched. CDR1 and CDR2 (germline): SGDLS, YYNGEE. For the CDR3, the DNA is TGTGCCAGCAGCGCTTGGGACAGGGGGTCCTACGAGCAGTACTTC. Its translation is CASSAWDRGSYEQYF.

This chain connects TRBV6-5 to TRBJ1-4; D not certain. The V and J ends lost 4 bases and 1 base respectively, with 7 bases between them. CDR3 size: 14 residues. Germline assignment: CDR1 MNHEY and CDR2 SVGAGI. The CDR3 DNA sequence: TGTGCCAGCAGTTCCGGGGAAACTAATGAAAAACTGTTTTTT. Translating gives CASSSGETNEKLFF.

This rearrangement joins TRBV9 to TRBJ1-2; TRBD1 matches 7 bases. In germline, CDR1 is SGDLS, CDR2 YYNGEE. This CDR3 spans 14 amino acids. Trimming cost V 1 base and J 2 bases; bases outside gene matches: 2. Here the CDR3 reads CASSVRDRNYGYTF. The CDR3 DNA reads TGTGCCAGCAGCGTACGGGACAGAAACTATGGCTACACCTTC.

J is TRBJ1-2 and V is TRBV30; weak D call: TRBD1 (6 bases). Germline V lookup: CDR1 GTSNPN, CDR2 SVGIG (reference sequence). Trimming took 5 bases from V and 3 from J, leaving 13 bases between them. The CDR3 extends over 13 amino acids. The CDR3 loop reads CAWLRGGYYGYTF. In nucleotides, the CDR3 is TGTGCCTGGCTCAGGGGTGGCTACTATGGCTACACCTTC.

The chain combines TRBV6-2 or TRBV6-3 with TRBJ1-2; D possibly corresponds to TRBD1 (5 bases). This CDR3 region has 14 residues. The V and J ends lost 0 bases and 4 bases respectively, with 9 bases between them. Germline V gene sequence: CDR1 MNHEY, CDR2 SVGEGT. Here the CDR3 reads CASSYSTDIYGYTF. In DNA, the CDR3 is TGTGCCAGCAGTTACTCCACGGACATCTATGGCTACACCTTC.

The chain couples TRBV5-1 to TRBJ2-3, with 13 bases that match TRBD2. The CDR3 spans 16 residues. The V and J ends lost 4 bases and 6 bases, in that order; junction bases with no gene match: 8. From germline, CDR1 is SGHRS and CDR2 YFSETQ. CDR3 bases: TGCGCCAGCAGCCCCCTCACTAGCGGGAGGGCGGATACGCAGTATTTT. It encodes CASSPLTSGRADTQYF.

CDR3 bases: TGTGCCAGCAGTTTATATGGGGAGGTTTCACCCCTCCACTTT. Amino acids: CASSLYGEVSPLHF. The rearrangement links TRBV28 to TRBJ1-6; D remains ambiguous. CDR1 is MDHEN, CDR2 SYDVKM, per germline. The CDR3 sequence is 14 residues long. Trimming removed 1 base from V and 9 bases from J, with 10 bases in between.

CDR3 amino acids: CASSLLRLAGGGIDTQYF. DNA of the CDR3: TGTGCCAGCAGTCTCCTTCGACTAGCGGGAGGTGGAATAGATACGCAGTATTTT. The V call is TRBV27, the J call TRBJ2-3; the match to TRBD2 covers 13 bases. Trimming took 5 bases from V and 5 from J; bases not matched to a gene: 13. CDR1 is MNHEY and CDR2 is SMNVEV in the germline V gene (reference sequence). The CDR3 has 18 residues.

The CDR3 region has the DNA TGTGCCAGCTCCGGGACAGGGTACGACGAGCAGTACTTC. Its translation: CASSGTGYDEQYF. The gene calls are TRBV28 and TRBJ2-7; TRBD1 matches at 9 bases. The CDR3 is 13 residues long. Unmatched junction bases numbered 7, after V lost 8 bases and J lost 5 bases. The V gene's germline CDR1 is MDHEN and CDR2 SYDVKM.

This rearrangement joins TRBV3-1 (or the pseudogene TRBV3-2) to TRBJ1-1, with D unresolved. The length of the CDR3 is 12 residues. The ends were cut back, 1 base at V and 11 bases at J, with 11 bases in the middle. CDR1 LGHDT and CDR2 YNNKEL come from the germline V gene (reference sequence). The CDR3: CASSQVGGKAFF. Here the CDR3 DNA reads TGTGCCAGCAGCCAAGTCGGAGGAAAGGCTTTCTTT.

The chain has TRBV4-2 and TRBJ2-2; D is undetermined. The V gene's germline CDR1 is LGHNA and CDR2 YNFKEQ. V lost 4 bases and J 4 bases, leaving 10 bases between the germline ends. This CDR3 has 14 residues. The CDR3 loop reads CASSPGRSTGELFF. CDR3 sequence (DNA): TGTGCCAGCAGCCCCGGTAGGAGCACCGGGGAGCTGTTTTTT.

This rearrangement joins TRBV2 to TRBJ1-2, with 7 bases aligning to TRBD1. The length of the CDR3 is 13 residues. V trimming: 4 bases; J trimming: 4 bases; junction bases outside the gene matches: 3. From germline, CDR1 is SNHLY and CDR2 FYNNEI. The CDR3 DNA follows: TGTGCCAGCAGTGCAGGGGGGAGCTATGGCTACACCTTC. Encoded protein: CASSAGGSYGYTF.

The chain carries TRBV27 and TRBJ2-5; the D gene is possibly TRBD1 (5 bases). V gave up 5 bases and J gave up 1 base, with 14 bases separating them. The CDR3 contains 15 residues. CDR1 and CDR2 from the germline V gene are MNHEY and SMNVEV (reference sequence). CDR3 sequence: CASSNFGAVQETQYF. Here the CDR3 DNA reads TGTGCCAGCAGTAACTTTGGGGCAGTCCAAGAGACCCAGTACTTC.

The V and J genes are TRBV24-1 and TRBJ2-1; TRBD2 matches 9 bases. The V gene end was trimmed by 3 bases and the J gene end by 1 base; junction bases not matched to a gene: 3. The germline V gene encodes CDR1 KGHDR and CDR2 SFDVKD. The CDR3 has 16 amino acids. The CDR3 reads CATSDRLAGSYNEQFF. CDR3 bases: TGTGCCACCAGTGATCGGCTAGCGGGGTCCTACAATGAGCAGTTCTTC.

This rearrangement joins TRBV19 to TRBJ2-5; 10 positions agree with TRBD1. CDR3 length: 15 residues. The germline gives CDR1 LNHDA, CDR2 SQIVND (reference sequence). J was trimmed by 2 bases and V by 3 bases; bases with no gene match: 3. CDR3 in DNA: TGTGCCAGTAGTATGCGGACAGGGGGACAAGAGACCCAGTACTTC. Protein sequence: CASSMRTGGQETQYF.

This chain joins TRBV30 and TRBJ2-5; D gene unclear. V was cut by 1 base and J by 0 bases, with 6 bases left in between. This CDR3 comprises 13 residues. Germline V lookup: CDR1 GTSNPN, CDR2 SVGIG (reference sequence). CDR3 in amino acids: CAWSGGNQETQYF. The CDR3 DNA is TGTGCCTGGAGTGGTGGCAACCAAGAGACCCAGTACTTC.

This chain uses TRBV7-8 with TRBJ1-5; D call uncertain. This CDR3 spans 13 amino acids. The germline CDR1 and CDR2 sequences are SGHVS and FQNEAQ. Trimming took 6 bases from V and 7 from J, leaving 13 bases between them. CDR3 residues: CASSGSRLQPQHF. The DNA for the CDR3 is TGTGCCAGCAGTGGATCGAGGTTGCAGCCCCAGCATTTT.

The chain recombines TRBV7-2 with TRBJ1-2; TRBD1 matches 7 bases. This CDR3 is 16 amino acids long. Germline lookup yields CDR1 SGHTA and CDR2 FQGNSA. With V trimmed by 5 bases and J by 0 bases, 9 bases remained unmatched. The CDR3 region is CASSPTGAETNYGYTF. CDR3 DNA sequence: TGTGCCAGCAGCCCCACAGGGGCCGAAACTAACTATGGCTACACCTTC. Full variable domain (rest looked up from reference TRBV7-2 and TRBJ1-2): GAGVSQSPSNKVTEKGKDVELRCDPISGHTALYWYRQSLGQGLEFLIYFQGNSAPDKSGLPSDRFSAERTGGSVSTLTIQRTQQEDSAVYLCASSPTGAETNYGYTFGSGTRLTVV.

The rearrangement uses TRBV12-2 and TRBJ2-5; TRBD1, as called in the table, went unchecked against the DNA. TRBV12-2 is a pseudogene segment. The CDR3 is 16 amino acids. As DNA, the CDR3 is TGTGCAAGTCGCTCACCGGGGACACTGTACCAAGAGACCCAGTACTTC. Translated, it gives CASRSPGTLYQETQYF.

The chain is built from TRBV5-1 and TRBJ2-5, with no clear D. The V end was cut by 1 base, the J end by 3 bases, with 10 bases between. Germline lookup yields CDR1 SGHRS and CDR2 YFSETQ. This CDR3 region has 14 residues. Written as DNA, the CDR3 is TGCGCCAGCAGCTTGTGGTCCCCGGAAGAGACCCAGTACTTC. This sequence encodes CASSLWSPEETQYF.

The chain carries TRBV18 and TRBJ2-7; D may be TRBD1 (5 bases). Germline V lookup: CDR1 KGHSH, CDR2 LQKENI. This CDR3 comprises 15 residues. With 2 bases removed from V and 5 bases from J, the gap between germline ends came to 16 bases. The DNA of the CDR3 is TGTGCCAGCTCACCATCCTCCCCGACAGCGAACGAGCAGTACTTC. This encodes CASSPSSPTANEQYF. Looking up the rest from reference TRBV18 and TRBJ2-7 gives the full variable domain: NAGVMQNPRHLVRRRGQEARLRCSPMKGHSHVYWYRQLPEEGLKFMVYLQKENIIDESGMPKERFSAEFPKEGPSILRIQQVVRGDSAAYFCASSPSSPTANEQYFGPGTRLTVT.

The V gene is TRBV5-4, the J gene TRBJ2-7, with 13 bases identical to TRBD2. The V segment lost 3 bases and the J segment 7 bases; nucleotides outside the gene matches: 7. CDR1 and CDR2 from the germline V gene are SGHNT and YYREEE (reference sequence). CDR3 length: 15 amino acids. This CDR3 reads CASSYGLAGVIEQYF. In nucleotides, the CDR3 is TGTGCCAGCAGCTATGGACTAGCGGGAGTAATAGAGCAGTACTTC.

This clone has just a few counts. This chain uses TRBV9 with TRBJ1-2, with 9 bases that match TRBD1. CDR3 length: 13 amino acids. Germline V gives CDR1 SGDLS, CDR2 YYNGEE. V dropped 6 bases and J dropped 4; count of bases not matched to a gene: 4. As DNA, the CDR3 is TGTGCCAGCACCTCGGGACAGGGCTATGGCTACACCTTC. It yields the protein CASTSGQGYGYTF. The whole variable domain, filled in from reference TRBV9 and TRBJ1-2, reads DSGVTQTPKHLITATGQRVTLRCSPRSGDLSVYWYQQSLDQGLQFLIQYYNGEERAKGNILERFSAQQFPDLHSELNLSSLELGDSALYFCASTSGQGYGYTFGSGTRLTVV.

This clone showed up just a few times. This chain uses TRBV3-1 (or the pseudogene TRBV3-2) with TRBJ2-7; TRBD2 aligns across 10 bases. Germline trimming cut 4 bases from V and 3 bases from J; bases unmatched to any gene: 9. Germline CDR1 LGHDT, CDR2 YNNKEL (reference sequence). This CDR3 is built from 16 residues. The CDR3 DNA is TGTGCCAGCAGCCGCTTTCGGACTAGCGGCAACTACGAGCAGTACTTC. The encoded protein is CASSRFRTSGNYEQYF.

The chain links TRBV5-4 to TRBJ1-6; 7 bases agree with TRBD1. Germline V CDR1 and CDR2: SGHNT, YYREEE (reference sequence). The CDR3 is 15 residues long. V was clipped by 0 bases and J by 5 bases; unmatched bases: 2. The CDR3 coding sequence is TGTGCCAGCAGCTTGGAACAGGGGAATAATTCACCCCTCCACTTT. It encodes CASSLEQGNNSPLHF.

The CDR3 DNA reads TGTGCCAGTAGTATACCAGCGGGACTCACAGATACGCAGTATTTT. It is translated as CASSIPAGLTDTQYF. This chain joins TRBV19 and TRBJ2-3; TRBD2 matches at 7 bases. J gave up 2 bases and V 2 bases, and 4 bases lay outside the gene matches. The CDR3 loop spans 15 amino acids. Germline lookup yields CDR1 LNHDA and CDR2 SQIVND (reference sequence).

The chain is built from TRBV7-2 and TRBJ1-1; D remains unclear. Trimming removed 2 bases at V and 3 bases at J, with 4 bases between. The length of the CDR3 is 12 residues. The germline CDR1 and CDR2 sequences are SGHTA and FQGNSA. CDR3 residues: CASSLQDTEAFF. DNA of the CDR3: TGTGCCAGCAGCTTACAGGACACTGAAGCTTTCTTT.

A few counts support this clone. The V gene is TRBV5-1, the J gene TRBJ2-3, with D perhaps TRBD2 (5 bases). Per germline, CDR1 SGHRS and CDR2 YFSETQ. There are 15 residues in the CDR3. Trimming took 0 bases from V and 3 from J, leaving 11 bases between them. CDR3 region: CASSLVSGSTDTQYF. CDR3 DNA: TGCGCCAGCAGCTTGGTCAGTGGGAGTACAGATACGCAGTATTTT.

The table lists this clone with a count of one. The chain couples TRBV2 to TRBJ2-5, with 7 bases lining up with TRBD1. Germline-derived CDR1 and CDR2 are SNHLY and FYNNEI. V shed 7 bases, J shed 5 bases, and the junction held 7 bases outside the gene matches. This CDR3 is built from 13 residues. The CDR3 DNA reads as TGTGCCAGCATCAAGGACAGGTTCGAGACCCAGTACTTC. Encoded protein: CASIKDRFETQYF.

This clone came up once. The V call is TRBV7-9, the J call TRBJ1-5, with 10 bases aligning to TRBD1. Germline loops: CDR1 SEHNR, CDR2 FQNEAQ (reference sequence). The CDR3 runs to 14 residues. The ends lost 5 bases at V and 7 bases at J; junction bases unmatched: 5. This CDR3 is CASSPTGGDQPQHF. CDR3 sequence (DNA): TGTGCCAGCAGCCCGACAGGGGGCGACCAGCCCCAGCATTTT.

CDR3 DNA sequence: TGTGCCAGCAGTCCTTGGCTAGCGGCTTACAATGAGCAGTTCTTC. It specifies CASSPWLAAYNEQFF. The V and J genes are TRBV27 and TRBJ2-1, with TRBD2 identical over 7 bases. Germline CDR1 MNHEY, CDR2 SMNVEV (reference sequence). V shed 5 bases and J 4 bases; nucleotides not matched to a gene: 8. The CDR3 consists of 15 residues.